Sequencing of this TCR beta chain was carried out in a study of tissue T cells after allogeneic stem cell transplantation. General study points: Anatomically similar tissues had similar TCR repertoires within each patient.

The sample's time point: mouse harvest day 7 after allogeneic transplant. Mouse grafts combined 10^7 T-cell-depleted bone marrow cells with 10^6 splenic CD5+ T cells. This table comes from immunoSEQ multiplex PCR, and its TCRdb copy is limited to in-frame clones, with some not included. The sample contains thousands of clones, more than 50% of which appear only once. CDR3 size: 15 residues. V lost 2 bases, J lost 0 bases, and 9 bases lay in between. From germline, CDR1 is NNHNN and CDR2 SYGAGS (reference sequence). This clone was detected only a few times. Its antigen is still unknown. The genes are named according to mouse. The CDR3 goes on 1 residue after the read ends, and that part is filled in from the germline J gene.

The chain links TRBV13-2 to TRBJ1-3; D is possibly TRBD1 (5 bases). The TCR was taken from a female BALB/c mouse given C57BL/6 T cells with graft-versus-host disease after an allogeneic hematopoietic cell transplant. The sample comprised spleen. CDR3 bases read: TGTGCCAGCGGTGACGGAGGGGCTTCTGGAAATACGCTCTAT. Its translation: CASGDGGASGNTLY. In full, the CDR3 is CASGDGGASGNTLYF.